The present T cell receptor beta chain was sequenced within a study of identical twins. Each CDR3 protein is one row after TCRdb ran MiXCR on the 5' RACE reads. The sample has roughly 720,000 distinct CDR3 sequences, around a sixth seen once. This CDR3 is 16 amino acids long. Germline CDR1 reads SGHRS; CDR2 reads YFSETQ. Trimming cost V 2 bases and J 0 bases, with 9 bases left between them. The same sample was also used in a study of T cells expressing NK-cell markers. That paper states: Sorting of alpha-beta TCR T cells alone was achieved in several experiments with an anti-gamma-delta TCR antibody.

J is TRBJ2-6 and V is TRBV5-1; D call uncertain. The specimen sequenced was PBMCs. The origin of this receptor is a woman younger than 35 in good health. The DNA of the CDR3 is TGCGCCAGCAGCTTAAATGGGGACTCTGGGGCCAACGTCCTGACTTTC. It encodes CASSLNGDSGANVLTF.